A single sample gave rise to the 12 T cell receptor beta chains below, sequenced in a study of T cell responses to AZD1222 COVID-19 vaccine. Data came from immunoSEQ multiplex PCR; TCRdb stores just in-frame clones and leaves some out. Of 85,000 to 95,000 clones in the sample, around 90% were seen once. Sequenced here: peripheral blood, sampled on day 0 of AZD1222 vaccination. The receptors originated from an adult in good health.

This clone came up once. The CDR3 region has the DNA TGTGCCAGTAGTATAGCCATGGGGGGGCGCGGGGAGACCCAGTACTTC. It specifies CASSIAMGGRGETQYF. The V call is TRBV19, the J call TRBJ2-5; D perhaps matches TRBD2 (7 bases). The V end lost 1 base, the J end lost 5 bases, and 17 bases lay between the germline ends. Germline CDR1 LNHDA, CDR2 SQIVND (reference sequence). CDR3 size: 16 residues.

The J gene is TRBJ1-5, the V gene TRBV7-9, with D uncertain. The CDR3 has 13 residues. Germline V gives CDR1 SEHNR, CDR2 FQNEAQ (reference sequence). The V end was cut by 0 bases, the J end by 6 bases, with 6 bases between. As DNA, the CDR3 is TGTGCCAGCAGCTTAGCGGACCTTCAGCCCCAGCATTTT. This sequence encodes CASSLADLQPQHF.

This chain links TRBV5-4 with TRBJ1-1; D gene uncertain. The CDR3 length is 13 residues. CDR1 is SGHNT and CDR2 is YYREEE in the germline V gene (reference sequence). V was cut by 5 bases and J by 3 bases, with 11 bases left in between. The CDR3, as DNA: TGTGCCAGCAGTCAAGGGAGGGACACTGAAGCTTTCTTT. It specifies CASSQGRDTEAFF.

The CDR3 DNA sequence: TGTGCCAGCAGCCAAGATCTAACAGGTGTCTACGAGCAGTACTTC. The encoded protein is CASSQDLTGVYEQYF. The rearrangement joins TRBV3-1 (or the pseudogene TRBV3-2) to TRBJ2-7; the D gene is possibly TRBD1 (5 bases). CDR1 and CDR2 (germline): LGHDT, YNNKEL (reference sequence). Trimming shortened V by 0 bases and J by 3 bases, and 12 bases separated the two germline ends. This CDR3 spans 15 amino acids.

The gene calls are TRBV7-2 and TRBJ1-5, with D possibly being TRBD1 (5 bases). V lost 8 bases and J lost 5, with 16 bases in between. This CDR3 comprises 14 residues. Germline V lookup: CDR1 SGHTA, CDR2 FQGNSA. The CDR3: CASLPGGYDQPQHF. Written as DNA, the CDR3 is TGTGCCAGCCTACCCGGGGGATACGATCAGCCCCAGCATTTT.

The chain employs TRBV7-6 and TRBJ2-2; 9 bases match TRBD1. V trimming: 2 bases; J trimming: 6 bases; junction bases outside the gene matches: 7. This CDR3 spans 16 amino acids. Germline V gives CDR1 SGHVS, CDR2 FNYEAQ. The CDR3 sequence: CASSLPGQGAAGELFF. The DNA for the CDR3 is TGTGCCAGCAGCTTACCGGGACAGGGTGCGGCCGGGGAGCTGTTTTTT.

V gene TRBV19 combines with J gene TRBJ1-2; D is ambiguous. CDR3 length equals 13 residues. Trimming removed 1 base from V and 4 bases from J, with 7 bases in between. CDR1 and CDR2 from the germline V gene are LNHDA and SQIVND (reference sequence). CDR3 in amino acids: CASSIGAGYGYTF. The DNA for the CDR3 is TGTGCCAGTAGTATAGGTGCCGGCTATGGCTACACCTTC.

This chain connects TRBV5-1 to TRBJ1-3; D unclear. This CDR3 has 16 amino acids. CDR1 is SGHRS and CDR2 is YFSETQ in the germline V gene. V was pared by 1 base and J by 1 base, with 12 bases between. In DNA, the CDR3 is TGCGCCAGCAGCTTGTTAGGGCCGCAGTCTGGAAACACCATATATTTT. Translation gives CASSLLGPQSGNTIYF. Full variable domain (remainder filled in from reference TRBV5-1 and TRBJ1-3): KAGVTQTPRYLIKTRGQQVTLSCSPISGHRSVSWYQQTPGQGLQFLFEYFSETQRNKGNFPGRFSGRQFSNSRSEMNVSTLELGDSALYLCASSLLGPQSGNTIYFGEGSWLTVV.

This chain uses TRBV20-1 with TRBJ2-1; 7 bases are shared with TRBD2. CDR3 size: 16 residues. Germline-derived CDR1 and CDR2 are DFQATT and SNEGSKA (reference sequence). Unmatched junction bases numbered 12, after V lost 3 bases and J lost 4 bases. The CDR3 DNA reads as TGCAGTGCTAGTGAGTTGGGGGGGACGAGGTACAATGAGCAGTTCTTC. This gives the protein CSASELGGTRYNEQFF.

The rearrangement links TRBV7-2 to TRBJ1-5; D is ambiguous. The CDR3 runs 15 residues. Deletions cut 4 bases from V and 0 bases from J, with 10 bases between. Per germline, CDR1 SGHTA and CDR2 FQGNSA. The CDR3 spells CASSSDIYSNQPQHF. The CDR3 nucleotides are TGTGCCAGCAGCTCCGATATATATAGCAATCAGCCCCAGCATTTT.

The V gene is TRBV5-5, the J gene TRBJ1-2, with D uncertain. The CDR3 contains 15 residues. V was cut by 0 bases and J by 1 base, with 10 bases left in between. Germline V lookup: CDR1 SGHKS, CDR2 YYEKEE (reference sequence). The CDR3 DNA sequence: TGTGCCAGCAGCTTGGATTTCGGGATTAACTATGGCTACACCTTC. Amino acid sequence: CASSLDFGINYGYTF.

CDR3: CASSTQLVQGGKTDYEQYF. CDR3 bases: TGTGCCAGCAGCACCCAGTTGGTACAGGGAGGCAAAACGGACTACGAGCAGTACTTC. This chain uses TRBV21-1 with TRBJ2-7. TRBV21-1 constitutes a pseudogene. The CDR3 is 19 amino acids.